The rows below give T cell receptor beta chains drawn from one sample of a study of spatial heterogeneity in lung cancer. TCRdb re-analysed the 5' RACE reads in MiXCR, keeping a single row per CDR3 protein. The sample contains about 20,000 distinct CDR3 sequences, 9% to 10% of which appear only once. Sequenced material: PBMCs, taken at follow-up. The source of these receptors is a male donor with early-stage non-small cell lung cancer. Both conserved end residues are part of each CDR3.

cdr3_aa	v_call	j_call
CASSQVNDGRSGYTF	TRBV3-1	TRBJ1-2
CASSVGLAGRRAKNIQYF	TRBV28	TRBJ2-4
CASSQDRGLDRYNEQFF	TRBV4-1	TRBJ2-1
CASSSYLPKGTSGRGVSYNEQFF	TRBV11-2	TRBJ2-1
CASSFSVNEQYF	TRBV5-6	TRBJ2-7
CASSWDSENEKLFF	TRBV6-5	TRBJ1-4
CASSTDRRAYNEQFF	TRBV7-9	TRBJ2-1
CASSFEGNQPQHF	TRBV12-3/TRBV12-4	TRBJ1-5
CASSLPGQGRDGYTF	TRBV5-1	TRBJ1-2
CSVVGGHVEETQYF	TRBV29-1	TRBJ2-5
CASSHPGAGGGETQYF	TRBV4-3	TRBJ2-5
CATTPQRSGNTIYF	TRBV15	TRBJ1-3
CASSKNRGTLSTDTQYF	TRBV21-1	TRBJ2-3
CAGNWDNEQFF	TRBV2	TRBJ2-1
CATSRGVGVGATEAFF	TRBV15	TRBJ1-1
CASSGDRGQPQHF	TRBV2	TRBJ1-5
CAAPGLPSRDTQYF	TRBV6-5	TRBJ2-3
CASSQFVRTEETQYF	TRBV23-1	TRBJ2-5
CSVALGVESSPLHF	TRBV29-1	TRBJ1-6
CASSPSDRATNEKLFF	TRBV5-1	TRBJ1-4
CAGVQDQETQYF	TRBV7-9	TRBJ2-5
CASSQGGNTEAFF	TRBV4-2	TRBJ1-1
CASSPGIEMNTEAFF	TRBV18	TRBJ1-1
CASSQDETGGYEQYF	TRBV4-2	TRBJ2-7
CASSLVATSGAYEQYF	TRBV7-2	TRBJ2-7
CASSLEARYEQYF	TRBV5-1	TRBJ2-7
CASSHEGVGWNGYTF	TRBV4-1	TRBJ1-2
CSVEGHETGSGYEQYF	TRBV29-1	TRBJ2-7
CASSLIPGQGPSGTQYF	TRBV6-2/TRBV6-3	TRBJ2-3
CASSPGAIGSYGYTF	TRBV6-5	TRBJ1-2
CATSPGRVFPGELFF	TRBV6-5	TRBJ2-2
CSARNTYEQYF	TRBV20-1	TRBJ2-7
CASSKRLADSTDTQYF	TRBV9	TRBJ2-3
CASSYKRDGEQFF	TRBV6-2/TRBV6-3	TRBJ2-1
CASKDSNSPAKNIQYF	TRBV4-2	TRBJ2-4
CASSQLSRPPNEQFF	TRBV23-1	TRBJ2-1
CASRAGQGTYNEQFF	TRBV12-3/TRBV12-4	TRBJ2-1
CASSLGGRNQPQHF	TRBV12-3/TRBV12-4	TRBJ1-5
CASTIRDRNQPQHF	TRBV12-3/TRBV12-4	TRBJ1-5
CASSLVTGGEQYF	TRBV5-1	TRBJ2-7
CSASTPTAGYQETQYF	TRBV20-1	TRBJ2-5
CASSLIGTSGYNSPLHF	TRBV7-9	TRBJ1-6
CASSTRDRAHEQYF	TRBV2	TRBJ2-7
CATSDGFATSGSINTGELFF	TRBV24-1	TRBJ2-2
CASNTYLAGVLNEQFF	TRBV2	TRBJ2-1
CASSYGLAGRWYEQYF	TRBV6-2/TRBV6-3	TRBJ2-7
CASSQAQFNQPQHF	TRBV3-1	TRBJ1-5